These 14 T cell receptor beta chains were sequenced from one sample in a study of blood T cell repertoires in COVID-19. TCRdb's table, derived via immunoSEQ multiplex PCR, lists solely in-frame clones and lacks some. The repertoire has roughly 78,000 clones, around nine tenths of them found once; the top ten carry roughly 2%. Input material: peripheral blood. The receptor source for this set is a woman aged 60-75 years with acute or convalescent COVID-19.

The chain links TRBV6-5 to TRBJ2-5; TRBD1 matches at 7 bases. The germline V gene encodes CDR1 MNHEY and CDR2 SVGAGI. The CDR3 is 14 residues long. The V segment lost 10 bases and the J segment 0 bases; nucleotides outside the gene matches: 8. The CDR3 region is CATHEGTDQETQYF. As DNA, the CDR3 is TGTGCCACGCACGAAGGGACAGACCAAGAGACCCAGTACTTC.

This sequence joins TRBV5-1 and TRBJ2-5; no clear D. This CDR3 comprises 13 residues. Germline V gene data show CDR1 as SGHRS and CDR2 as YFSETQ. Trimming removed 0 bases at V and 7 bases at J, with 10 bases between. The CDR3 nucleotides are TGCGCCAGCAGCTTGGCCAGGTATGGGACCCAGTACTTC. Residues: CASSLARYGTQYF. Filled out from reference TRBV5-1 and TRBJ2-5, the complete variable domain reads KAGVTQTPRYLIKTRGQQVTLSCSPISGHRSVSWYQQTPGQGLQFLFEYFSETQRNKGNFPGRFSGRQFSNSRSEMNVSTLELGDSALYLCASSLARYGTQYFGPGTRLLVL.

V usage is TRBV10-3 and J usage is TRBJ2-1, with 9 bases fitting TRBD1. Germline CDR1 reads ENHRY; CDR2 reads SYGVKD. The CDR3 runs to 15 residues. The V gene end was trimmed by 8 bases and the J gene end by 11 bases; junction bases not matched to a gene: 16. The CDR3 is CAIAVGTGGTSQQFF. The CDR3 DNA reads TGTGCCATCGCAGTTGGCACAGGGGGCACTTCCCAGCAGTTCTTC.

The V and J genes are TRBV7-2 and TRBJ2-5, with a tentative D call TRBD2 (5 bases). There are 13 residues in the CDR3. V shed 5 bases and J shed 0 bases, with 7 bases lying between them. Looked up from germline, CDR1 is SGHTA and CDR2 is FQGNSA. CDR3 bases: TGTGCCAGCAGCAGGAGGTACCAAGAGACCCAGTACTTC. Its translation: CASSRRYQETQYF.

This chain connects TRBV7-7 to TRBJ2-2; 8 bases are shared with TRBD1. V was clipped by 5 bases and J by 3 bases; unmatched bases: 5. There are 15 residues in the CDR3. The germline gives CDR1 SSHAT, CDR2 FNYEAQ (reference sequence). The CDR3: CASSRGQGDTGELFF. DNA for the CDR3: TGTGCCAGCAGCCGAGGACAGGGAGACACCGGGGAGCTGTTTTTT.

The chain links TRBV20-1 to TRBJ1-5; a possible D gene is TRBD1 (5 bases). Germline assignment: CDR1 DFQATT and CDR2 SNEGSKA (reference sequence). The CDR3 sequence is 15 residues long. Deletions cut 3 bases from V and 4 bases from J, with 16 bases between. DNA for the CDR3: TGCAGTGCTAGTGTCTTTCATGGGGCTAATCAGCCCCAGCATTTT. Amino acids: CSASVFHGANQPQHF.

V usage is TRBV28 and J usage is TRBJ2-7; 7 positions match TRBD1. The CDR3 contains 14 residues. Losses at the gene ends were 4 bases for V and 3 bases for J; bases not matched to a gene: 6. CDR1 and CDR2 from the germline V gene are MDHEN and SYDVKM. CDR3 loop: CASSSGQLNYEQYF. CDR3 nucleotides: TGTGCCAGCAGTTCGGGACAGCTAAACTACGAGCAGTACTTC.

J is TRBJ1-2 and V is TRBV20-1, with D maybe TRBD1 (5 bases). CDR1 is DFQATT and CDR2 is SNEGSKA in the germline V gene (reference sequence). V was shortened by 6 bases and J by 4 bases, with 9 bases between the two germline ends. The CDR3 is 11 residues long. The CDR3, as DNA: TGCAGTGCCAGGGTTAGCTATGGCTACACCTTC. This gives the protein CSARVSYGYTF.

Here the CDR3 DNA reads TGTGCCAGCAGTGATCAGGGAATCTATGGCTACACCTTC. Amino acids: CASSDQGIYGYTF. The chain joins TRBV2 to TRBJ1-2, with a possible D match to TRBD1 (5 bases). V was cut by 3 bases and J by 4 bases, with 9 bases left in between. The CDR3 sequence is 13 residues long. From germline, CDR1 is SNHLY and CDR2 FYNNEI.

This rearrangement joins TRBV6-1 to TRBJ2-2; D not certain. The CDR3 loop spans 15 amino acids. The V and J ends lost 3 bases and 4 bases respectively, with 12 bases between them. Germline V lookup: CDR1 MNHNS, CDR2 SASEGT. The chain's CDR3 is CASSDRRRGTGELFF. Here the CDR3 DNA reads TGTGCCAGCAGTGATCGACGGCGAGGCACCGGGGAGCTGTTTTTT.

This clone was observed once. CDR3 loop: CASSFTENEQFF. The DNA of the CDR3 is TGCGCCAGCAGCTTCACGGAGAATGAGCAGTTCTTC. The V and J genes are TRBV5-1 and TRBJ2-1, with no clear D. The germline CDR1 and CDR2 sequences are SGHRS and YFSETQ. Trimming cost V 2 bases and J 7 bases, with 7 bases left between them. The CDR3 length is 12 residues.

This clone was seen ten or more times. V and J are TRBV2 and TRBJ1-5; TRBD1 might be the D (5 bases). The CDR3 spans 13 residues. Germline values: CDR1 SNHLY, CDR2 FYNNEI. The V and J ends lost 8 bases and 2 bases respectively, with 10 bases between them. The CDR3 region has the DNA TGTGCCAGCGTCAGGGAAGGCAATCAGCCCCAGCATTTT. Protein: CASVREGNQPQHF.

V and J are TRBV5-8 and TRBJ2-1; 12 positions match TRBD2. This CDR3 comprises 14 residues. Looked up from germline, CDR1 is SGHTS and CDR2 is YDEGEE. Losses at the gene ends were 5 bases for V and 7 bases for J; bases not matched to a gene: 4. The CDR3 region has the DNA TGTGCCAGCAGGGGACTAGCGGGTCGGAATGAGCAGTTCTTC. Translating gives CASRGLAGRNEQFF.

This chain joins TRBV5-1 and TRBJ2-7; 7 positions match TRBD1. This CDR3 contains 17 residues. Unmatched junction bases numbered 12, after V lost 2 bases and J lost 1 base. Per the germline V gene, CDR1 is SGHRS and CDR2 is YFSETQ. The CDR3 region has the DNA TGCGCCAGCAGCTTTAGTCGCGACAGGGCCTATTCCTACGAGCAGTACTTC. Translated, it gives CASSFSRDRAYSYEQYF.